The 32 T cell receptor beta chains in this list originate from one sample, sequenced in a study of blood T cell repertoires in COVID-19. Clones were read by immunoSEQ multiplex PCR, and TCRdb kept only the in-frame ones, dropping some. The sample comprises fewer than 150,000 clones, roughly four fifths of which are singletons, and roughly 8% rests with the top ten. The sequenced sample was peripheral blood. These receptors were taken from a human donor in a cohort sampled during active COVID-19.

The CDR3 DNA sequence: TGTGCCAGCAGCTTACGGTCTAACTATGGCTACACCTTC. Protein product: CASSLRSNYGYTF. This sequence joins TRBV11-2 and TRBJ1-2, with D hard to call. The CDR3 is 13 amino acids. The V gene's germline CDR1 is SGHAT and CDR2 FQNNGV. V dropped 2 bases and J dropped 0 bases, with 4 bases sitting between them.

The chain uses TRBV27 and TRBJ1-6; D ambiguous. The CDR3 extends over 16 amino acids. Per germline, CDR1 MNHEY and CDR2 SMNVEV (reference sequence). V gave up 0 bases and J gave up 5 bases, with 11 bases separating them. The CDR3 DNA reads TGTGCCAGCAGTTTATCCCCAGGCTCAGATAATTCACCCCTCCACTTT. Its protein is CASSLSPGSDNSPLHF.

J is TRBJ2-1 and V is TRBV5-1; TRBD2 matches 11 bases. CDR1 and CDR2 from the germline V gene are SGHRS and YFSETQ. The V and J ends lost 4 bases and 7 bases, in that order; junction bases with no gene match: 10. The CDR3 spans 16 residues. In DNA form, the CDR3 reads TGCGCCAGCAGCCCTCTAGCGGGGGGCCGGGGAAATGAGCAGTTCTTC. Amino acids: CASSPLAGGRGNEQFF.

The V and J genes are TRBV7-8 and TRBJ2-2; TRBD2 aligns across 9 bases. Trimming at V came to 9 bases and at J to 5 bases, leaving 10 bases not matched to a gene. CDR1 is SGHVS and CDR2 is FQNEAQ in the germline V gene. CDR3 length: 15 amino acids. CDR3 residues: CASTTGLAGTGELFF. The CDR3 coding sequence is TGTGCCAGTACCACGGGACTAGCCGGTACCGGGGAGCTGTTTTTT.

The chain couples TRBV6-4 to TRBJ2-3; tentatively, D is TRBD2 (6 bases). Trimming stripped 3 bases from V and 9 bases from J, with 16 bases between. The germline gives CDR1 MRHNA, CDR2 SNTAGT. The CDR3 consists of 14 residues. This chain's CDR3 is CASSDPTTGGTQYF. DNA for the CDR3: TGTGCCAGCAGTGATCCAACCACAGGAGGGACGCAGTATTTT.

V and J are TRBV28 and TRBJ1-1, with no clear D. CDR3 length: 11 amino acids. V gave up 5 bases and J gave up 7 bases, with 8 bases separating them. The germline V gene encodes CDR1 MDHEN and CDR2 SYDVKM. In DNA form, the CDR3 reads TGTGCCAGCAGTAGCGGCGGTGAAGCTTTCTTT. Its protein product is CASSSGGEAFF.

The chain employs TRBV2 and TRBJ1-2; no clear D gene. The CDR3 runs to 13 residues. The germline V gene has CDR1 SNHLY and CDR2 FYNNEI. V was clipped by 5 bases and J by 5 bases, with 12 bases between them. CDR3 region: CASSTMSSYGYTF. The CDR3 coding sequence is TGTGCCAGCAGTACCATGAGCTCGTATGGCTACACCTTC.

This clone was found a few times. The V gene is TRBV25-1, the J gene TRBJ2-7; no reliable D call. The CDR3 contains 11 residues. The germline CDR1 and CDR2 sequences are MGHDK and SYGVNS. With 3 bases removed from V and 4 bases from J, the gap between germline ends came to 4 bases. The CDR3 DNA follows: TGTGCCAGCAGTGACAAATACGAGCAGTACTTC. This encodes CASSDKYEQYF.

This clone has a handful of counts. The chain's CDR3 is CASSLSGHQPQHF. The CDR3 region has the DNA TGTGCCAGCAGTTTATCCGGTCATCAGCCCCAGCATTTT. The rearrangement uses TRBV6-5 and TRBJ1-5; D unclear. The CDR3 spans 13 residues. Germline loops: CDR1 MNHEY, CDR2 SVGAGI. Trimming took off 4 bases at V and 5 bases at J, with 9 bases between the two ends.

This clone was seen once. The chain recombines TRBV6-1 with TRBJ2-7; 8 nucleotides align to TRBD1. The CDR3 extends over 16 amino acids. V lost 4 bases and J lost 2; bases outside the gene matches: 10. Germline V lookup: CDR1 MNHNS, CDR2 SASEGT. The DNA of the CDR3 is TGTGCCAGCAGTGCCCGGACAGGGAGGAAACCCTACGAGCAGTACTTC. Its protein is CASSARTGRKPYEQYF.

This chain uses TRBV28 with TRBJ2-4, with 11 nucleotides matching TRBD2. The germline V gene encodes CDR1 MDHEN and CDR2 SYDVKM. The CDR3 is 17 residues long. The junction had 6 bases not matched to a gene; V was cut back by 5 bases and J by 0 bases. The CDR3 reads CASSTLAGGLAKNIQYF. The CDR3, as DNA: TGTGCCAGCAGTACCCTAGCGGGGGGACTAGCCAAAAACATTCAGTACTTC.

This clone was recorded a few times. The chain couples TRBV25-1 to TRBJ1-1, with D perhaps matching TRBD1 (6 bases). The germline V gene has CDR1 MGHDK and CDR2 SYGVNS. With 4 bases removed from V and 1 base from J, the gap between germline ends came to 10 bases. The CDR3 is 14 amino acids. As DNA, the CDR3 is TGTGCCAGCAGTGCAACAGGGACGAACACTGAAGCTTTCTTT. This encodes CASSATGTNTEAFF.

This sequence joins TRBV10-2 and TRBJ2-3; TRBD2 matches 11 bases. The ends lost 3 bases at V and 3 bases at J; junction bases unmatched: 2. The germline V gene encodes CDR1 WSHSY and CDR2 SAAADI. This CDR3 is built from 15 residues. Here the CDR3 DNA reads TGCGCCAGCAGTGACTGGACTAGCGGGACAGATACGCAGTATTTT. Translation gives CASSDWTSGTDTQYF.

This rearrangement joins TRBV7-8 to TRBJ1-1; D gene unclear. The CDR3 is 16 residues long. The V gene lost 1 base and the J gene lost 0 bases, with 12 bases spanning the gap. Germline CDR1 is SGHVS and CDR2 is FQNEAQ. The CDR3 here is CASSLGTGGMNTEAFF. DNA for the CDR3: TGTGCCAGCAGCTTAGGGACTGGAGGGATGAACACTGAAGCTTTCTTT.

The J gene is TRBJ2-1, the V gene TRBV5-4; 7 bases are a match to TRBD1. Germline CDR1 SGHNT, CDR2 YYREEE (reference sequence). V dropped 2 bases and J dropped 4; count of bases not matched to a gene: 9. This CDR3 contains 16 residues. In DNA, the CDR3 is TGTGCCAGCAGCTTACCCGACAGGGCGTTATACAATGAGCAGTTCTTC. Residues: CASSLPDRALYNEQFF.

This rearrangement joins TRBV18 to TRBJ1-6, with unresolved D. V lost 2 bases, J lost 7 bases, and 9 bases lay in between. From germline, CDR1 is KGHSH and CDR2 LQKENI. There are 14 residues in the CDR3. The CDR3 DNA follows: TGTGCCAGCTCACCAGGCAGGCCGAATTCACCCCTCCACTTT. Translating it yields CASSPGRPNSPLHF.

This chain connects TRBV19 to TRBJ2-7; 10 bases agree with TRBD1. The CDR3 is 15 amino acids. The junction had 6 bases not matched to a gene; V was cut back by 3 bases and J by 4 bases. From germline, CDR1 is LNHDA and CDR2 SQIVND (reference sequence). CDR3 DNA sequence: TGTGCCAGTAGTATTCCGGGACAGGGGAGGTACGAGCAGTACTTC. This codes for CASSIPGQGRYEQYF.

This sequence joins TRBV10-3 and TRBJ2-6; unclear D gene. CDR3 length: 14 residues. V lost 4 bases and J lost 4, with 8 bases in between. Germline V CDR1 and CDR2: ENHRY, SYGVKD. The CDR3 loop reads CAISARAGANVLTF. DNA for the CDR3: TGTGCCATCAGTGCCCGCGCCGGGGCCAACGTCCTGACTTTC.

The chain combines TRBV9 with TRBJ2-3; possibly TRBD2 for D (7 bases). The CDR3 runs 16 residues. Trimming took 3 bases from V and 1 from J, leaving 15 bases between them. In germline, CDR1 is SGDLS, CDR2 YYNGEE. The CDR3 sequence is CASSERGGAGTDTQYF. The CDR3, as DNA: TGTGCCAGCAGCGAGAGGGGGGGGGCTGGCACAGATACGCAGTATTTT.

V usage is TRBV11-2 and J usage is TRBJ2-2; D remains unclear. V dropped 8 bases and J dropped 4 bases, with 20 bases sitting between them. CDR1 is SGHAT, CDR2 FQNNGV, per germline. The CDR3 sequence is 16 residues long. CDR3 nucleotide sequence: TGTGCCAGCGATGAGACCGCGTTTGAGGTCACCGGGGAGCTGTTTTTT. This encodes CASDETAFEVTGELFF.

The chain recombines TRBV6-1 with TRBJ1-5, with D uncertain. Germline assignment: CDR1 MNHNS and CDR2 SASEGT. This CDR3 spans 16 amino acids. Trimming removed 2 bases at V and 9 bases at J, with 20 bases between. CDR3 nucleotides: TGTGCCAGCAGTGAAATGGCGGGAGTCGGTTTTGCGCCCCAGCATTTT. It specifies CASSEMAGVGFAPQHF.

The chain combines TRBV5-1 with TRBJ1-6; D unclear. The germline gives CDR1 SGHRS, CDR2 YFSETQ. V was pared by 1 base and J by 8 bases, with 10 bases between. The CDR3 covers 14 residues. The CDR3 spells CASSLSRSDSPLHF. The CDR3, as DNA: TGCGCCAGCAGCTTGTCTAGGAGCGATTCACCCCTCCACTTT.

The chain combines TRBV5-1 with TRBJ1-6; 12 bases fit TRBD1. CDR1 and CDR2 (germline): SGHRS, YFSETQ. J gave up 6 bases and V 4 bases, and 5 bases lay outside the gene matches. The CDR3 covers 16 residues. The CDR3, as DNA: TGCGCCAGCAGCAGGGGACAGGGGGCGCCTAATTCACCCCTCCACTTT. Its protein is CASSRGQGAPNSPLHF.

V gene TRBV6-5 combines with J gene TRBJ2-1, with D tentatively TRBD2 (5 bases). Germline V gives CDR1 MNHEY, CDR2 SVGAGI. CDR3 length: 12 amino acids. V dropped 0 bases and J dropped 10 bases, with 7 bases sitting between them. The CDR3 DNA reads TGTGCCAGCAGTTACTCGGAGCGGGAGCAGTTCTTC. Encoded protein: CASSYSEREQFF.

The chain employs TRBV6-6 and TRBJ2-7; possible D gene TRBD2, 6 bases. The CDR3 spans 15 residues. Germline assignment: CDR1 MNHNY and CDR2 SVGAGI (reference sequence). V shed 2 bases and J shed 0 bases, with 11 bases lying between them. The CDR3 DNA sequence: TGTGCCAGCAGTTACAAAACGGGAGACTCCTACGAGCAGTACTTC. It codes for CASSYKTGDSYEQYF.

This clone was seen only a few times. CDR3 sequence: CASSLVQAGANVLTF. The CDR3 DNA sequence: TGCGCCAGCAGCTTGGTTCAGGCTGGGGCCAACGTCCTGACTTTC. The rearrangement joins TRBV5-1 to TRBJ2-6; D is uncertain. In germline, CDR1 is SGHRS, CDR2 YFSETQ. CDR3 length: 15 residues. Trimming removed 0 bases from V and 2 bases from J, with 6 bases in between.

With regard to this clone: Different DNA sequences within this sample yield the same CDR3. The gene calls are TRBV3-1 (or the pseudogene TRBV3-2) and TRBJ1-5; D gene ambiguous. Per germline, CDR1 LGHDT and CDR2 YNNKEL (reference sequence). CDR3 length: 13 residues. Trimming shortened V by 4 bases and J by 3 bases, and 7 bases separated the two germline ends. The CDR3 here is CASSRGPNQPQHF. The DNA of the CDR3 is TGTGCCAGCAGCCGTGGGCCCAATCAGCCCCAGCATTTT.

The genes are TRBV6-1 and TRBJ2-7, with 9 bases aligning to TRBD1. The trim removed 4 bases at V and 5 bases at J, leaving 12 bases unmatched. The CDR3 runs to 16 residues. CDR1 and CDR2 (germline): MNHNS, SASEGT. The CDR3 sequence: CASSAPGTGRKNEQYF. The CDR3 region has the DNA TGTGCCAGCAGTGCCCCGGGGACAGGGAGGAAGAACGAGCAGTACTTC.

The chain joins TRBV2 to TRBJ2-1; TRBD1 aligns across 7 bases. The trim removed 7 bases at V and 0 bases at J, leaving 12 bases unmatched. The CDR3 has 17 amino acids. Germline CDR1 is SNHLY and CDR2 is FYNNEI. The CDR3 region is CASKAGVGTVSYNEQFF. Written as DNA, the CDR3 is TGTGCCAGCAAGGCAGGGGTTGGGACAGTCTCCTACAATGAGCAGTTCTTC.

The chain uses TRBV6-1 and TRBJ1-2; D remains unclear. The CDR3 loop spans 14 amino acids. Germline values: CDR1 MNHNS, CDR2 SASEGT. V was pared by 0 bases and J by 8 bases, with 13 bases between. This CDR3 is CASSEATPGLGYTF. The CDR3 DNA follows: TGTGCCAGCAGTGAAGCGACCCCAGGACTAGGCTACACCTTC.

The genes are TRBV7-9 and TRBJ1-4; 10 bases are shared with TRBD1. The CDR3 consists of 19 residues. Trimming took 2 bases from V and 5 from J; bases not matched to a gene: 14. Germline loops: CDR1 SEHNR, CDR2 FQNEAQ (reference sequence). CDR3 protein: CASSLFYSGTGELNEKLFF. The CDR3 DNA reads TGTGCCAGCAGCTTATTCTATTCGGGGACAGGGGAGTTGAATGAAAAACTGTTTTTT.

The chain has TRBV7-2 and TRBJ1-6, with 8 positions matching TRBD1. The CDR3 extends over 16 amino acids. Germline V gene data show CDR1 as SGHTA and CDR2 as FQGNSA. The junction had 8 bases not matched to a gene; V was cut back by 5 bases and J by 5 bases. In DNA form, the CDR3 reads TGTGCCAGCAGCAGACGACAGGGGTCCCATAATTCACCCCTCCACTTT. Amino acid sequence: CASSRRQGSHNSPLHF.